The source of this T cell receptor (beta chain) is a study of T cell responses to AZD1222 COVID-19 vaccine. Study-wide results and caveats: Repertoire samples came only from after the peak T cell response.

Clones were sequenced by immunoSEQ multiplex PCR, and TCRdb holds only the in-frame ones, with some missing. The profile covers 150,000 or so clones, with over 80% appearing a single time and more than 3% taken by the ten largest. This clone was seen once. As yet, its antigen is unknown. The germline V and J ends were trimmed by 4 bases and 0 bases, with 10 bases remaining between them. The CDR3 consists of 14 residues. The V gene's germline CDR1 is SGHTA and CDR2 FQGNSA. Sequencing used peripheral blood, obtained 28 days after the second AZD1222 dose. The receptor was isolated from an adult who received the AZD1222 COVID-19 vaccine. The chain carries TRBV7-2 and TRBJ2-7, with TRBD1 as a possible D gene (7 bases). CDR3 DNA: TGTGCCAGCAGCTATCAGGGGGGCTCCTACGAGCAGTACTTC. This codes for CASSYQGGSYEQYF.